These 19 T cell receptor beta chains were sequenced from one sample in a study of CD8+ T cells in alopecia areata. Sequencing templates came from extracted RNA that was reverse transcribed into cDNA. Profiled with immunoSEQ multiplex PCR; TCRdb holds only in-frame clones, not every one. This table has 35,000 to 45,000 clones, 80% to 95% appearing once. Stated treatment: oral pan-JAK inhibitor, 5-10 mg twice daily. This material consisted of CD8+ T cells sorted from blood, taken at week 24, from a patient treated with tofacitinib. The receptors were gathered from a human donor with alopecia areata.

There are a few counts of this clone. This sequence joins TRBV6-4 and TRBJ2-6; no reliable D call. The V gene's germline CDR1 is MRHNA and CDR2 SNTAGT. This CDR3 comprises 15 residues. With 5 bases removed from V and 0 bases from J, the gap between germline ends came to 8 bases. The CDR3 sequence: CASSSEISGANVLTF. CDR3 nucleotides: TGTGCCAGCAGTTCCGAGATCTCTGGGGCCAACGTCCTGACTTTC.

The rearrangement links TRBV19 to TRBJ2-3, with TRBD2 matching over 12 bases. With 6 bases clipped from V and 3 bases from J, the junction kept 4 bases outside the gene matches. Germline V gene sequence: CDR1 LNHDA, CDR2 SQIVND (reference sequence). The CDR3 spans 15 residues. The CDR3 nucleotides are TGTGCCAGTAGCTTGACTAGCGGGGGAACAGATACGCAGTATTTT. Its translation is CASSLTSGGTDTQYF.

About this clone itself: Other DNA variants within this sample encode the same CDR3. The chain is built from TRBV6-5 and TRBJ2-1; no firm D call. The germline gives CDR1 MNHEY, CDR2 SVGAGI. V was shortened by 0 bases and J by 5 bases, with 8 bases between the two germline ends. The CDR3 is 14 residues long. In DNA, the CDR3 is TGTGCCAGCAGTTACTCAGCAGACCACAATGAGCAGTTCTTC. It translates to CASSYSADHNEQFF.

The J gene is TRBJ1-1, the V gene TRBV7-9; D is unclear. Germline V gene sequence: CDR1 SEHNR, CDR2 FQNEAQ (reference sequence). The V end was cut by 5 bases, the J end by 3 bases, with 10 bases between. This CDR3 is built from 13 residues. The CDR3 reads CASSAGVDTEAFF. Written as DNA, the CDR3 is TGTGCCAGCAGCGCGGGTGTGGACACTGAAGCTTTCTTT. Combining the CDR3 with reference TRBV7-9 and TRBJ1-1 gives the whole variable domain DTGVSQNPRHKITKRGQNVTFRCDPISEHNRLYWYRQTLGQGPEFLTYFQNEAQLEKSRLLSDRFSAERPKGSFSTLEIQRTEQGDSAMYLCASSAGVDTEAFFGQGTRLTVV.

The chain carries TRBV5-5 and TRBJ2-1; D is undetermined. With 0 bases removed from V and 2 bases from J, the gap between germline ends came to 12 bases. Germline values: CDR1 SGHKS, CDR2 YYEKEE (reference sequence). This CDR3 has 16 amino acids. In DNA form, the CDR3 reads TGTGCCAGCAGCTTGGAGGCCTTAGGTGCCTACAATGAGCAGTTCTTC. It specifies CASSLEALGAYNEQFF.

This clone has more than one count but fewer than ten. The chain carries TRBV6-1 and TRBJ2-1; D is uncertain. Germline V gene sequence: CDR1 MNHNS, CDR2 SASEGT. This CDR3 is built from 15 residues. Trimming removed 2 bases from V and 9 bases from J, with 17 bases in between. The CDR3 loop is CASSERAGEAFEQFF. The CDR3 coding sequence is TGTGCCAGCAGTGAACGGGCCGGCGAGGCGTTTGAGCAGTTCTTC.

The chain has TRBV15 and TRBJ2-5, with 7 bases fitting TRBD1. The CDR3 has 16 amino acids. V dropped 1 base and J dropped 1; count of bases not matched to a gene: 6. From germline, CDR1 is LNHNV and CDR2 YYDKDF (reference sequence). CDR3 DNA: TGTGCCACCAGCAGAGGAGCGACAGGGCTCCAAGAGACCCAGTACTTC. Its protein product is CATSRGATGLQETQYF.

CDR3 DNA: TGTGCCAGCAGTTTACCCGCACAGGGGAACGAGCAGTACTTC. It yields the protein CASSLPAQGNEQYF. The chain has TRBV28 and TRBJ2-7, with 7 bases matching TRBD1. The CDR3 loop spans 14 amino acids. The V gene end was trimmed by 2 bases and the J gene end by 5 bases; junction bases not matched to a gene: 6. The germline gives CDR1 MDHEN, CDR2 SYDVKM.

The rearrangement joins TRBV9 to TRBJ2-7; D could derive from TRBD1 or TRBD2 (7 bases each). Per the germline V gene, CDR1 is SGDLS and CDR2 is YYNGEE. This CDR3 contains 14 residues. V was shortened by 4 bases and J by 2 bases, with 13 bases between the two germline ends. In DNA, the CDR3 is TGTGCCAGCAGCCCCCCAGGGGGGGCCTACGAGCAGTACTTC. This translates into CASSPPGGAYEQYF.

The CDR3 DNA reads as TGCGCCAGCAGCCAAGATTACGGGGCCTACGAGCAGTACTTC. This codes for CASSQDYGAYEQYF. V and J are TRBV4-3 and TRBJ2-5, with a weak D call TRBD2 (5 bases). The end of the DNA is better explained by TRBJ2-7, so the J call may be wrong. The CDR3 is 14 amino acids. The germline V gene has CDR1 LGHNA and CDR2 YSLEER.

The rearrangement joins TRBV6-8 to TRBJ2-5; D not resolved. V was pared by 0 bases and J by 5 bases, with 10 bases between. Germline loops: CDR1 MNHGY, CDR2 SAAAGT. The CDR3 is 14 amino acids. CDR3 coding DNA: TGTGCCAGCAGTTACTCAGTGATCGCGGAGACCCAGTACTTC. Its protein is CASSYSVIAETQYF.

This clone occurred once. The chain has TRBV6-5 and TRBJ2-5; D is possibly TRBD1 or TRBD2 (5 bases each). The CDR3 spans 14 residues. Germline lookup yields CDR1 MNHEY and CDR2 SVGAGI. Trimming stripped 5 bases from V and 4 bases from J, with 14 bases between. The CDR3 spells CASSPLGRGETQYF. Written as DNA, the CDR3 is TGTGCCAGCAGTCCGCTGGGACGTGGAGAGACCCAGTACTTC.

This chain uses TRBV7-9 with TRBJ2-5, with 12 positions matching TRBD2. Germline-derived CDR1 and CDR2 are SEHNR and FQNEAQ (reference sequence). V dropped 5 bases and J dropped 1; count of bases not matched to a gene: 8. The CDR3 contains 17 residues. The CDR3 DNA reads as TGTGCCAGCAGCCTACCAGAGGGACTAGCGGGCCAAGAGACCCAGTACTTC. Translating it yields CASSLPEGLAGQETQYF.

This chain joins TRBV30 and TRBJ2-7; D not certain. Germline CDR1 reads GTSNPN; CDR2 reads SVGIG (reference sequence). The V and J ends lost 0 bases and 4 bases respectively, with 22 bases between them. This CDR3 has 17 residues. The chain's CDR3 is CAWSVLPGPTYVYEQYF. The CDR3, as DNA: TGTGCCTGGAGTGTACTACCCGGCCCTACTTATGTTTACGAGCAGTACTTC.

The genes are TRBV2 and TRBJ2-1, with 9 bases that match TRBD2. V shed 10 bases, J shed 6 bases, and the junction held 13 bases outside the gene matches. Germline CDR1 and CDR2: SNHLY and FYNNEI. The CDR3 covers 15 residues. The CDR3 DNA sequence: TGTGCCACCACGCCGGGCGGGGGGGCACTCAATGAGCAGTTCTTC. It is translated as CATTPGGGALNEQFF.

The CDR3 DNA sequence: TGTGCCGCTAAAGGGACCAGCTCCTACAATGAGCAGTTCTTC. This codes for CAAKGTSSYNEQFF. The chain has TRBV27 and TRBJ2-1; perhaps D is TRBD1 or TRBD2 (5 bases each). V lost 11 bases and J lost 0, with 14 bases in between. The germline gives CDR1 MNHEY, CDR2 SMNVEV (reference sequence). The CDR3 extends over 14 amino acids.

The chain recombines TRBV7-9 with TRBJ2-4; 10 bases map to TRBD1. Trimming took 1 base from V and 1 from J; bases not matched to a gene: 4. The germline CDR1 and CDR2 sequences are SEHNR and FQNEAQ (reference sequence). This CDR3 region has 17 residues. The DNA for the CDR3 is TGTGCCAGCAGCTTAGAAGGGACAGGGGTTGCCAAAAACATTCAGTACTTC. As protein: CASSLEGTGVAKNIQYF.

This clone was found once. This chain joins TRBV25-1 and TRBJ2-2; 8 bases are a match to TRBD1. Germline assignment: CDR1 MGHDK and CDR2 SYGVNS. The trim removed 3 bases at V and 1 base at J, leaving 4 bases unmatched. The CDR3 is 16 amino acids. The CDR3 DNA follows: TGTGCCAGCAGTGATCCCAGGGGGCTGAACACCGGGGAGCTGTTTTTT. Translating it yields CASSDPRGLNTGELFF.

The genes are TRBV4-1 and TRBJ2-7; 12 bases are shared with TRBD2. Per the germline V gene, CDR1 is MGHRA and CDR2 is YSYEKL. The trim removed 1 base at V and 1 base at J, leaving 8 bases unmatched. The CDR3 runs to 18 residues. The CDR3 DNA reads as TGCGCCAGCAGCCAAGTAGAGACTAGCGGGGGCCCGTCCTACGAGCAGTACTTC. The encoded protein is CASSQVETSGGPSYEQYF.